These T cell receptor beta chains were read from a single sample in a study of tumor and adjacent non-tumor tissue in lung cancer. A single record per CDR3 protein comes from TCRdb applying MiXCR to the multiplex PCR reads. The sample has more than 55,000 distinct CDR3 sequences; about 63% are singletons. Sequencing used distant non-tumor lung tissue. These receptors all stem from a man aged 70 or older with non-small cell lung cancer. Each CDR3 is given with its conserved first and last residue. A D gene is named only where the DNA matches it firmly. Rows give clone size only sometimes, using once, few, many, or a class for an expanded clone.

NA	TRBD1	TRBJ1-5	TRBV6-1	TGTGCCAGCTGCCGCGAAAACCTTAGGGGACAGCCCCAGCTTTTT	CASCRENLRGQPQLF
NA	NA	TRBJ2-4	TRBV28	TGTGCCAGCAGTTCAATCATGGGATACCCCAAAAGCATTCAGTACTTC	CASSSIMGYPKSIQYF
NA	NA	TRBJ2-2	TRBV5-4	TGTGTCAGCAGCCCCCTACCGGGCAGGGCCCTCACCGGGGAGCTGTCTTTT	CVSSPLPGRALTGELSF
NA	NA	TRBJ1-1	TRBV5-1	TGCGCCAGCAGAGGGGGTAACACTGAAGCTTTCTTT	CASRGGNTEAFF
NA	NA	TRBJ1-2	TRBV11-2	TGTGCCAGCAACCTCGAGGTCACCTTCACATTC	CASNLEVTFTF
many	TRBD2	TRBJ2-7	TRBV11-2	TGTGCCAGCAGCTCCGGACTAGCGGTGTCCTACGAGCAGTACTTC	CASSSGLAVSYEQYF
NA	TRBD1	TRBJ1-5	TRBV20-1	TGCACTGCTAGGATGACAGGGGGCCGGAATCAGCCCCAGCATTTT	CTARMTGGRNQPQHF
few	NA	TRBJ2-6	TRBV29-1	TGCAACGTTGAAGAAGAGGTAGGGGTTTACTCTGGGGCCAGCGTCCTGACTTTC	CNVEEEVGVYSGASVLTF
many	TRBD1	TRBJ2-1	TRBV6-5	TGTGCCAGCAGTGGATCAGGGGGTTTGGGGAATGAGCAGTTCTTC	CASSGSGGLGNEQFF
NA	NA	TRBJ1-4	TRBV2	TGTGCCGGCAGTCTCGACAGTGAAAAACTGTTTTTT	CAGSLDSEKLFF
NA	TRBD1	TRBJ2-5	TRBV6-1	TGTGACAGCGGTGACGGGACAGGGTGGGAGACCCAGTACTTC	CDSGDGTGWETQYF
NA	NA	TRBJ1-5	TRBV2	TGTGCCAGCAACCTCGACGCGGGGGAACAGCCCCAGCAATTT	CASNLDAGEQPQQF
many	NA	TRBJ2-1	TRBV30	TGTGCCTGGAGTGATCTAGCCCCCAATGAGCAGTTCTTC	CAWSDLAPNEQFF
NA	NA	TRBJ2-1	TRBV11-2	TGTGCCAGCAGCCTAGGACCTTCGGGGAATGAGCAGTTCTTC	CASSLGPSGNEQFF
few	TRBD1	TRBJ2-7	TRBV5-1	TGCGCCAGCAGCTATGAACCGGGACAGGGGAAGCTCTACGAGCAGTACTTC	CASSYEPGQGKLYEQYF
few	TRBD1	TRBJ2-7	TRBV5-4	TGTGCCAGCAGCGGGGACAGGGGACTCTACGAGCAGTACTTC	CASSGDRGLYEQYF
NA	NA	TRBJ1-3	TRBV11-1	TGTGCCAGTAGCCCTCCTGACTCTGGAAACAGCATATATTTT	CASSPPDSGNSIYF
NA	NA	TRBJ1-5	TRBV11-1	TGTGTCAGCAGCTTAGCTTCGTATCAGCCCCAACATTTT	CVSSLASYQPQHF
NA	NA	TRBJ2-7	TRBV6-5	TGTGCCAGCAGCACCAAGAGGACAGCCTTCGAGCAGTACTTC	CASSTKRTAFEQYF
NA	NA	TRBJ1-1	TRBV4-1	TGCGCCAGCAGCCCAACTGGGAGACGGAACACTGAAGCTTTCTTT	CASSPTGRRNTEAFF
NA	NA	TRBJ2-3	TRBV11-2	TGTCCCAGCAGCTCCGGACTAACCACAGATACACAGTATTTT	CPSSSGLTTDTQYF
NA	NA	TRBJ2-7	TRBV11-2	TGTCCAAGCAGCCTCCTCACAGTAAGAAACGAGCAGTACTTC	CPSSLLTVRNEQYF
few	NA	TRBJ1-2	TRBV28	TGTGCCAGCAGACAAACCCAGGGGACTGCCTATGGCTACACCTTC	CASRQTQGTAYGYTF
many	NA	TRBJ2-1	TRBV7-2	TGTGCCAGCAGCCGGGACTCCAGCTCCTACAATGAGCAGTTCTTC	CASSRDSSSYNEQFF
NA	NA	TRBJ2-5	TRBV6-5	TGTGCCAGCAGTTACTCGACAGTTGCGGATCGCCGTGAAGGGACCCAGTACTTC	CASSYSTVADRREGTQYF
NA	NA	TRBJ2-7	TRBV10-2	TGCGCCAGCATGGGAAGGGGTGAGCAGTACTTC	CASMGRGEQYF
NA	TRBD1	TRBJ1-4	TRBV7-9	TGTGCCAGCACCACAGGGGGCAGGGAAAAACTGGTTTTT	CASTTGGREKLVF
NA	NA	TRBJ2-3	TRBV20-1	TGCAGTGCTAGCAGGGAGCGCACAGATACGCAGTATTTT	CSASRERTDTQYF
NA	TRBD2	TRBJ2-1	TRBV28	TGTGCCAGCGGACTAGCGGGAGGGTTTATCTTCAATGAGCAGTTCTTC	CASGLAGGFIFNEQFF
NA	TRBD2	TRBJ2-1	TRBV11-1	TGTGCCAGCAGCATTGGGCAGCGGGGGGGCCAAATTAATGAGCAGTTCTTC	CASSIGQRGGQINEQFF
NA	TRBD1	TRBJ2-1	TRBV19	TGTGCCAGTAGTATTTTTGCAGGGGGCTTCAATGAGCAGTCCTTC	CASSIFAGGFNEQSF
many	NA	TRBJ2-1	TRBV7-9	TGTGCCAGCAGCTCCCCCGGGGGCAACTACAATGAGCAGTTCTTC	CASSSPGGNYNEQFF
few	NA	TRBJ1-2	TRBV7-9	TGTGCCAGCAGCTTAGAAGCCAGGGCCGGCTATGGCTACACCTTC	CASSLEARAGYGYTF
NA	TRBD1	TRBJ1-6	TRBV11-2	TGTGTTAGCAGCTTAGACTTACAGGGGACCCTAAGTCCACCCCTCCACTTT	CVSSLDLQGTLSPPLHF
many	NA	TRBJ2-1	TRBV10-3	TGTGCCATCAGTGAGCCATACAATGAGCAGTTCTTC	CAISEPYNEQFF
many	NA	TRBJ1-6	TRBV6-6	TGTGCCAGCACCCCCACGGGTGGTGCGAGCTCCTATAATTCACCCCTCCACTTT	CASTPTGGASSYNSPLHF
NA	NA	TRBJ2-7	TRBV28	TGTGCCAGCAACCAGGTATGCGAGCAGTACTTC	CASNQVCEQYF
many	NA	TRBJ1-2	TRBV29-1	TGCAGCGTTAGGGACGGCCTTTTGGGCTACACCTTC	CSVRDGLLGYTF
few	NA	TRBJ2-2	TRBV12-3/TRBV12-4	TGTACCAGCAGTTTAGCAGGGACCGGGGAGCTGTTTTTT	CTSSLAGTGELFF
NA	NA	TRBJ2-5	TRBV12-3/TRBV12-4	TGTGTCAGCAGTTTAAGACAGGGCGGGGAGACCCAATACTTC	CVSSLRQGGETQYF
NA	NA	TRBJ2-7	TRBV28	TGTGCCAGCAGCTCCCTCTACGAGCAGTACTTC	CASSSLYEQYF
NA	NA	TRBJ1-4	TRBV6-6	TGTGCCACCGGGGACGTCGCAACTAACAAAAAACTGTTTTTT	CATGDVATNKKLFF
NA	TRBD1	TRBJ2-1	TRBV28	TGTGCCAGCAGCTCATATCGACAGGGGGAGTACAATGAGCAGTTCTTC	CASSSYRQGEYNEQFF
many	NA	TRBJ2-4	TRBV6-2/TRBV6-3	TGTGCCAGCAGTCAACTCCCGGGAGTAGCCAAAAACATTCAGTACTTC	CASSQLPGVAKNIQYF
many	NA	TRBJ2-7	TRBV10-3	TGTGCCATCAGAGGCAAGGGGCCCTACGAGCAGTACTTC	CAIRGKGPYEQYF
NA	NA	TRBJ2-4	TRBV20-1	TGCAGTGCTACACGGGGTTCCCAAAACATTCAGTACTTC	CSATRGSQNIQYF